Listed below are T cell receptor beta chains from one sample, sequenced in a study of T cells after posttransplantation cyclophosphamide. Profiling relied on immunoSEQ multiplex PCR, and the TCRdb table lists in-frame clones only, not all of them. The sample holds 30,000 to 40,000 clones, 70% to 90% seen once. Material for sequencing was PBMCs. All receptors derive from a woman between 35 and 50 years old with a blood cancer, CMV-positive, and with a related stem cell donor. Each CDR3 is given with its conserved first and last residue. A D gene is named only where the DNA matches it firmly. For some rows the clone size is stated as once, few or many, or as a class when expanded; others skip it.

>TRBV28|TRBJ1-6|TRBD1|-
TGTGCCAGCAGTTCCCGGACAGGGAAACGTTCTTATTCCCCCCTCCACTTT
CASSSRTGKRSYSPLHF
>TRBV4-3|TRBJ2-1|-|-
TGCGCCAGCAGCCAAGGTCTAGCCGGCAATGAGCAGTTCTTC
CASSQGLAGNEQFF
>TRBV19|TRBJ2-1|TRBD1|-
TGTGCCAGCATCGACAGGGCGAGGTCCAATGAGCAGTTCTTC
CASIDRARSNEQFF
>TRBV5-1|TRBJ1-1|-|once
TGCGCCAGCAGCTCCTCGACTAGTTGGACGGGGAACACTGAAGCTTTCTTT
CASSSSTSWTGNTEAFF
>TRBV29-1|TRBJ2-1|TRBD2|-
TGCAGCGTTCTGTGGGGGACTAGCGGGGAGAGCTCCTACAATGAGCAGTTCTTC
CSVLWGTSGESSYNEQFF
>TRBV2|TRBJ1-2|-|-
TGTGCCAGCAGTCCAATCATCAGGTTTCCCTATGGCTACACCTTC
CASSPIIRFPYGYTF
>TRBV5-1|TRBJ2-1|TRBD2|-
TGCGCCAGCAGTAACCGAGCCGGACTAGCGGGGGGGCAGTTCTTC
CASSNRAGLAGGQFF
>TRBV7-2|TRBJ1-6|TRBD1|-
TGTGCCAGCAGCTTAGAGGGACAGGGGGTATCACCCCTCCACTTT
CASSLEGQGVSPLHF
>TRBV19|TRBJ2-6|-|-
TGTGCCAGTAGTATAGCGCGGGGTTTTGGGGCCAACGTCCTGACTTTC
CASSIARGFGANVLTF
>TRBV2|TRBJ2-3|-|medium-sized
TGTGCCAGAGCAGGCAGCAGCACAGATACGCAGTATTTT
CARAGSSTDTQYF
>TRBV5-3|TRBJ1-2|TRBD1|-
TGTGCCAGAAGCCCAGGGGGTTTAAACTATGGCTACACCTTC
CARSPGGLNYGYTF
>TRBV4-3|TRBJ2-1|-|once
TGCGCCAGCAGCAAGGTGTGGCAGGGCAATACATACAATGAGCAGTTCTTC
CASSKVWQGNTYNEQFF
>TRBV7-2|TRBJ1-1|TRBD1|-
TGTGCCAGCAGCTTAGCGGGACAGCCTTTGGCTTTCTTT
CASSLAGQPLAFF
>TRBV7-3|TRBJ2-6|-|-
TGTGCCAGCAGCTTAACGGGAGGTGGGGCCAACGTCCTGACTTTC
CASSLTGGGANVLTF
>TRBV19|TRBJ1-4|TRBD1|-
TGTGCCAGTAGTGATCCGGGACAGACTTCGAAACTGTTTTTT
CASSDPGQTSKLFF
>TRBV27|TRBJ1-5|-|-
TGTGCCAGCAGTCCCCGGACAAAGGGCAATCAGCCCCAGCATTTT
CASSPRTKGNQPQHF
>TRBV11-3|TRBJ2-3|-|-
TGTGCCAGCAGCTTACATACTACAGATACGCAGTATTTT
CASSLHTTDTQYF
>TRBV5-6|TRBJ1-4|-|-
TGTGCCAGCAGCTTGGCCGGGGGGGCGGCTGAAAAACTGTTTTTT
CASSLAGGAAEKLFF
>TRBV28|TRBJ2-7|TRBD2|-
TGTGCCAGCAGTCCCGCTGGAGCGGGGGGCTCCGAGCAGTACTTC
CASSPAGAGGSEQYF
>TRBV11-3|TRBJ2-7|-|-
TGTGCCAGCAGCAGTTGGGACACCGCCGAGCAGTACTTC
CASSSWDTAEQYF
>TRBV5-6|TRBJ1-2|-|-
TGTGCCAGCAGCTTGGAGGGGCCTAACTATGGCTACACCTTC
CASSLEGPNYGYTF
>TRBV4-2|TRBJ2-4|-|-
TGTGCCAGCAGCCAAGCTCCCCAGGCGGGGGCAATAGCCAAAAACATTCAGTACTTC
CASSQAPQAGAIAKNIQYF
>TRBV18|TRBJ2-3|TRBD2|-
TGTGCCAGCTCACGGCTAGCGGGGTTCACAGATACGCAGTATTTT
CASSRLAGFTDTQYF
>TRBV5-5|TRBJ2-6|-|once
TGTGCCAGCACCTTGTCGGGACACCACTCTGGGACCAACGTCCTGACTTTC
CASTLSGHHSGTNVLTF
>TRBV10-3|TRBJ2-7|-|-
TGTGCCATCAGTGGACGGGACTTAGGAAACGAGCAGTACTTC
CAISGRDLGNEQYF
>TRBV2|TRBJ2-1|TRBD2|-
TGTGCCAGCAGTGAAGGGACTAGCCCCCCTGAGCAGTTCTTC
CASSEGTSPPEQFF
>TRBV5-1|TRBJ2-5|-|-
TGCGCCAGCAGCTTGGGAGGGTTGGAGACCCAGTACTTC
CASSLGGLETQYF
>TRBV2|TRBJ1-2|TRBD1|few
TGTGCCAGCATCGGACAGGGCCGAAACTATGGCTACACCTTC
CASIGQGRNYGYTF
>TRBV7-9|TRBJ1-1|-|-
TGTGCCAGCAGCTTAACAGGGCGGAATATTGAAGCTTTCTTT
CASSLTGRNIEAFF